A single sample gave rise to the 26 T cell receptor beta chains below, sequenced in a study of blood T cell repertoires in COVID-19. Method: immunoSEQ multiplex PCR; TCRdb's copy keeps in-frame clones and lacks some. Seen here are 55,000 to 80,000 clones, around 82% observed once, and the top ten hold 5.3%. Sequencing input: peripheral blood. The receptors stem from a man aged 50 or older with active COVID-19.

The chain joins TRBV4-1 to TRBJ1-5; 7 nucleotides align to TRBD1. The V gene end was trimmed by 3 bases and the J gene end by 6 bases; junction bases not matched to a gene: 14. The CDR3 runs to 17 residues. Per the germline V gene, CDR1 is MGHRA and CDR2 is YSYEKL. CDR3 residues: CASSQGDRDRRSQPQHF. The CDR3 coding sequence is TGCGCCAGCAGCCAGGGCGACAGGGATAGAAGGAGTCAGCCCCAGCATTTT.

The CDR3 nucleotides are TGCGCCAGCAGCTTAGTGGCAGGGGGCCCAGAGACCCAGTACTTC. Amino acid sequence: CASSLVAGGPETQYF. V and J are TRBV5-1 and TRBJ2-5; 8 nucleotides agree with TRBD1. Germline values: CDR1 SGHRS, CDR2 YFSETQ. The CDR3 is 15 amino acids. The junction had 7 bases not matched to a gene; V was cut back by 2 bases and J by 4 bases. The variable domain in full, with the rest retrieved from reference TRBV5-1 and TRBJ2-5, is KAGVTQTPRYLIKTRGQQVTLSCSPISGHRSVSWYQQTPGQGLQFLFEYFSETQRNKGNFPGRFSGRQFSNSRSEMNVSTLELGDSALYLCASSLVAGGPETQYFGPGTRLLVL.

This chain connects TRBV7-2 to TRBJ1-2; D may be TRBD1 (6 bases). The germline V gene has CDR1 SGHTA and CDR2 FQGNSA. The CDR3 is 13 residues long. Trimming pared 3 bases from V and 5 bases from J, leaving 10 bases between. DNA for the CDR3: TGTGCCAGCAGCTTGCAGGACAGTTATGGCTACACCTTC. Translated, it gives CASSLQDSYGYTF. Filled out from reference TRBV7-2 and TRBJ1-2, the complete variable domain reads GAGVSQSPSNKVTEKGKDVELRCDPISGHTALYWYRQSLGQGLEFLIYFQGNSAPDKSGLPSDRFSAERTGGSVSTLTIQRTQQEDSAVYLCASSLQDSYGYTFGSGTRLTVV.

This sequence joins TRBV4-1 and TRBJ1-2; 9 bases align to TRBD1. The CDR3 length is 15 residues. The trim removed 5 bases at V and 7 bases at J, leaving 11 bases unmatched. CDR1 MGHRA and CDR2 YSYEKL come from the germline V gene. In DNA form, the CDR3 reads TGCGCCAGCAGCTCGGAGGGACAGGGACATCTTGGCTACACCTTC. It codes for CASSSEGQGHLGYTF.

V gene TRBV4-1 combines with J gene TRBJ2-1, with 10 bases matching TRBD2. The ends lost 2 bases at V and 6 bases at J; junction bases unmatched: 7. This CDR3 region has 16 residues. Germline CDR1 MGHRA, CDR2 YSYEKL. The CDR3 loop is CASSQQSGREGNEQFF. Written as DNA, the CDR3 is TGCGCCAGCAGCCAACAGAGCGGGAGGGAGGGCAATGAGCAGTTCTTC.

The chain combines TRBV2 with TRBJ2-7, with D possibly matching TRBD1 (6 bases). CDR1 is SNHLY and CDR2 is FYNNEI in the germline V gene. This CDR3 is 14 amino acids long. Trimming removed 8 bases from V and 1 base from J, with 15 bases in between. The CDR3 spells CASGDTPLSYEQYF. CDR3 DNA sequence: TGTGCCAGCGGGGACACCCCATTGTCCTACGAGCAGTACTTC.

This clone showed up just once. This CDR3 reads CASSAGTQHTQYF. Written as DNA, the CDR3 is TGCGCCAGCAGCGCCGGGACTCAACATACGCAGTATTTT. V usage is TRBV5-1 and J usage is TRBJ2-3, with D maybe TRBD2 (6 bases). The CDR3 totals 13 residues. The germline V gene has CDR1 SGHRS and CDR2 YFSETQ. V was pared by 4 bases and J by 7 bases, with 13 bases between. Full variable domain (outside the CDR3, taken from reference TRBV5-1 and TRBJ2-3): KAGVTQTPRYLIKTRGQQVTLSCSPISGHRSVSWYQQTPGQGLQFLFEYFSETQRNKGNFPGRFSGRQFSNSRSEMNVSTLELGDSALYLCASSAGTQHTQYFGPGTRLTVL.

This clone occurred many times. This chain uses TRBV19 with TRBJ1-2; 8 bases are a match to TRBD1. Germline V gene data show CDR1 as LNHDA and CDR2 as SQIVND (reference sequence). The ends lost 7 bases at V and 6 bases at J; junction bases unmatched: 4. The CDR3 is made up of 12 amino acids. The DNA of the CDR3 is TGTGCCAGTACCGGACAGGGCGATGGCTACACCTTC. It codes for CASTGQGDGYTF.

The chain employs TRBV2 and TRBJ2-2; a weak D match, TRBD2 (7 bases). Germline V lookup: CDR1 SNHLY, CDR2 FYNNEI. The CDR3 spans 18 residues. Between the trimmed V and J ends, which lost 6 bases and 2 bases, there was a span of 22 bases. The CDR3 reads CASRAGVSGGGNTGELFF. The CDR3 bases are TGTGCCAGCAGGGCCGGGGTGTCTGGCGGGGGCAACACCGGGGAGCTGTTTTTT.

The V and J genes are TRBV19 and TRBJ1-1; unclear D gene. The V and J ends lost 5 bases and 0 bases respectively, with 7 bases between them. Germline V gene lookup returns CDR1 LNHDA and CDR2 SQIVND (reference sequence). This CDR3 spans 13 amino acids. CDR3 DNA sequence: TGTGCCAGTAGTTATTCTGTGAACACTGAAGCTTTCTTT. Its translation: CASSYSVNTEAFF.

In this sample, this clone turned up a few times. The chain combines TRBV19 with TRBJ2-7; 9 nucleotides align to TRBD1. Germline V gene sequence: CDR1 LNHDA, CDR2 SQIVND (reference sequence). The CDR3 is made up of 14 amino acids. Germline trimming cut 3 bases from V and 6 bases from J; bases unmatched to any gene: 6. CDR3 nucleotide sequence: TGTGCCAGTAGTATGGAGGACAGGGGCATCGAGCAGTACTTC. Amino acid sequence: CASSMEDRGIEQYF.

This clone was seen a single time. The rearrangement links TRBV10-2 to TRBJ1-1, with D maybe TRBD1 (6 bases). This CDR3 spans 14 amino acids. V lost 2 bases and J 1 base, leaving 8 bases between the germline ends. CDR1 WSHSY and CDR2 SAAADI come from the germline V gene. The CDR3 loop reads CASSEAGANTEAFF. CDR3 DNA: TGCGCCAGCAGTGAGGCGGGGGCGAACACTGAAGCTTTCTTT.

J is TRBJ2-5 and V is TRBV5-1; D is possibly TRBD2 (6 bases). The CDR3 sequence is 14 residues long. Trimming pared 0 bases from V and 5 bases from J, leaving 11 bases between. Per the germline V gene, CDR1 is SGHRS and CDR2 is YFSETQ. The DNA of the CDR3 is TGCGCCAGCAGCTTGGCCCGGGGGAAGGAGACCCAGTACTTC. This sequence encodes CASSLARGKETQYF.

V gene TRBV5-1 combines with J gene TRBJ1-1, with D perhaps matching TRBD1 (6 bases). Trimming removed 0 bases at V and 3 bases at J, with 12 bases between. The CDR3 extends over 15 amino acids. Germline V gives CDR1 SGHRS, CDR2 YFSETQ. This CDR3 reads CASSLDRAGDTEAFF. In DNA form, the CDR3 reads TGCGCCAGCAGCTTGGACAGGGCTGGGGACACTGAAGCTTTCTTT.

The rearrangement joins TRBV5-6 to TRBJ1-2, with D perhaps TRBD1 (6 bases). Per the germline V gene, CDR1 is SGHDT and CDR2 is YYEEEE. The CDR3 loop spans 15 amino acids. Trimming removed 4 bases from V and 8 bases from J, with 21 bases in between. CDR3 region: CASSNYGQRWGGYTF. The CDR3 bases are TGTGCCAGCAGCAACTACGGACAGCGGTGGGGAGGCTACACCTTC.

This chain connects TRBV6-1 to TRBJ1-5, with no clear D. Germline lookup yields CDR1 MNHNS and CDR2 SASEGT. V lost 0 bases, J lost 5 bases, and 8 bases lay in between. The CDR3 totals 14 residues. CDR3 amino acids: CASSEASEHQPQHF. The CDR3 region has the DNA TGTGCCAGCAGTGAAGCGAGTGAGCATCAGCCCCAGCATTTT.

This sequence joins TRBV5-1 and TRBJ2-2; 8 nucleotides match TRBD1. The CDR3 has 15 amino acids. V was pared by 7 bases and J by 5 bases, with 10 bases of the junction left unmatched. Germline CDR1 SGHRS, CDR2 YFSETQ. The CDR3 region has the DNA TGCGCCAGCCATCTTGGGACAGGTTCAACCGGGGAGCTGTTTTTT. Translating gives CASHLGTGSTGELFF.

The V and J genes are TRBV28 and TRBJ2-7; 11 positions match TRBD2. Germline V gene lookup returns CDR1 MDHEN and CDR2 SYDVKM. This CDR3 has 14 amino acids. The trim removed 7 bases at V and 2 bases at J, leaving 4 bases unmatched. CDR3 sequence: CASKTSGITYEQYF. For the CDR3, the DNA is TGTGCCAGCAAGACTAGCGGGATCACCTACGAGCAGTACTTC.

The chain uses TRBV6-5 and TRBJ1-1, with unresolved D. Trimming removed 6 bases at V and 5 bases at J, with 10 bases between. The V gene's germline CDR1 is MNHEY and CDR2 SVGAGI. This CDR3 comprises 12 residues. The CDR3 DNA sequence: TGTGCCAGCAGACCCCCGGGAACTGAAGCTTTCTTT. Its protein product is CASRPPGTEAFF.

This chain joins TRBV10-2 and TRBJ2-7, with 14 bases fitting TRBD2. The germline CDR1 and CDR2 sequences are WSHSY and SAAADI. The CDR3 runs to 16 residues. Germline trimming cut 3 bases from V and 5 bases from J; bases unmatched to any gene: 6. For the CDR3, the DNA is TGCGCCAGCAGTGACCTGACTAGCGGGGGGGCCCACGAGCAGTACTTC. Translated, it gives CASSDLTSGGAHEQYF.

This clone was counted between two and nine times. The chain carries TRBV2 and TRBJ2-2; D is perhaps TRBD2 (7 bases). CDR1 and CDR2 (germline): SNHLY, FYNNEI. The CDR3 length is 16 residues. The ends were cut back, 5 bases at V and 3 bases at J, with 16 bases in the middle. CDR3 nucleotide sequence: TGTGCCAGCAGTCTCACGGGGGGCTGGGACACCGGGGAGCTGTTTTTT. It specifies CASSLTGGWDTGELFF.

The CDR3: CASRRKTGAEERTQYF. CDR3 in DNA: TGTGCCAGCAGGCGGAAGACAGGGGCAGAGGAGAGGACCCAGTACTTC. This chain connects TRBV7-8 to TRBJ2-5; TRBD1 matches at 8 bases. The V gene end was trimmed by 6 bases and the J gene end by 7 bases; junction bases not matched to a gene: 16. The CDR3 consists of 16 residues. The germline V gene has CDR1 SGHVS and CDR2 FQNEAQ.

This clone was seen just once. The chain joins TRBV6-4 to TRBJ2-2; 8 positions match TRBD1. Germline trimming cut 5 bases from V and 7 bases from J; bases unmatched to any gene: 9. Germline V CDR1 and CDR2: MRHNA, SNTAGT. The CDR3 has 15 amino acids. CDR3 in amino acids: CASSPKTGAVGELFF. The CDR3 nucleotides are TGTGCCAGCAGTCCGAAGACAGGGGCGGTCGGGGAGCTGTTTTTT.

Written as DNA, the CDR3 is TGTGCCAGCAGCTCGGGGGGACACACAGATACGCAGTATTTT. It yields the protein CASSSGGHTDTQYF. This chain connects TRBV7-3 to TRBJ2-3, with TRBD2 as a possible D gene (7 bases). The length of the CDR3 is 14 residues. Looked up from germline, CDR1 is SGHTA and CDR2 is FQGTGA. The V end lost 4 bases, the J end lost 2 bases, and 10 bases lay between the germline ends.

This CDR3 reads CASSLAGGETPEKLFF. Here the CDR3 DNA reads TGTGCCAGCAGCTTGGCCGGGGGAGAAACACCTGAAAAACTGTTTTTT. V and J are TRBV5-6 and TRBJ1-4; TRBD1 might be the D (5 bases). This CDR3 is 16 amino acids long. Trimming took off 0 bases at V and 7 bases at J, with 16 bases between the two ends. The germline CDR1 and CDR2 sequences are SGHDT and YYEEEE.

This clone was recorded a few times. The chain is built from TRBV7-6 and TRBJ1-6, with 8 nucleotides matching TRBD1. The germline CDR1 and CDR2 sequences are SGHVS and FNYEAQ. The CDR3 is 17 amino acids. Trimming took 5 bases from V and 6 from J; bases not matched to a gene: 12. The chain's CDR3 is CASSPRTGSHINSPLHF. The CDR3 bases are TGTGCCAGCAGCCCGAGGACAGGGTCGCACATTAATTCACCCCTCCACTTT.